This T cell receptor (beta chain) was identified during a study of blood T cell repertoires in COVID-19. Study-wide background: The United States, Italy and Spain were the sources of the acute and convalescent COVID-19 samples. From T cells, B-cell-depleted T cells, or PBMCs came the material, which was cDNA or gDNA.

The germline CDR1 and CDR2 sequences are SEHNR and FQNEAQ (reference sequence). Trimming removed 8 bases from V and 6 bases from J; junction bases left unmatched: 5. The CDR3 covers 12 residues. In the original analysis: Estimated nucleated cell counts came from reference gene primer amplification. Profiled with immunoSEQ multiplex PCR; TCRdb holds only in-frame clones, not every one. V and J calls and clone size are copied from that table; D and trimming were computed from the DNA. This table holds some 350,000 clones, approximately 86% found once. The receptor was derived from a human donor in a cohort sampled during active COVID-19. The material sequenced was peripheral blood. V usage is TRBV7-9 and J usage is TRBJ2-7; 9 positions match TRBD1. DNA of the CDR3: TGTGCCAGCGACAGGGGGAATCGCGAGCAGTACTTC. Its translation: CASDRGNREQYF.